This T cell receptor (beta chain) originates from a study of cytotoxic CD8 clonotypes in ibrutinib-treated CLL. Whole-study context: With a range of 6 to 36, the median treatment time before response samples were taken was more than nine months. Study outcomes and limitations: Baseline clonality exceeded age-matched healthy donors and tracked circulating CD8+ T-cell counts. Samples were collected at differing times from sustained-remission and progressing patients. A rise in clonality was seen at ibrutinib response, and a fall back toward baseline was seen at progression.

Germline V gene lookup returns CDR1 ENHRY and CDR2 SYGVKD. CDR3 length: 12 residues. V lost 8 bases and J lost 4, with 11 bases in between. This table comes from immunoSEQ multiplex PCR, and its TCRdb copy is limited to in-frame clones, with some not included. The profile shows under 200,000 clones, about 80% of them singletons. This clone has just a few counts. Its matching antigen is unknown. The chain links TRBV10-3 to TRBJ1-1; TRBD1 is a possible D gene (5 bases). The receptor's source is a human donor with chronic lymphocytic leukemia. Sample: PBMCs, taken after 12 months of ibrutinib treatment. The CDR3 DNA reads as TGTGCCATCGGAGGGGATAGCACTGAAGCTTTCTTT. Its translation is CAIGGDSTEAFF.